Following are 25 T cell receptor beta chains from one sample sequenced in a study of early T cells in non-severe SARS-CoV-2 infection. MiXCR, applied by TCRdb to the 5' RACE reads, yields one record per CDR3 protein. The sample holds about 28,000 distinct CDR3 sequences, 4.6% seen once. The sequencing used whole blood, collected at baseline. The origin of the receptors is an adult who was a healthcare worker with PCR-confirmed SARS-CoV-2 infection or an uninfected control (not recorded which).

This clonotype was recorded many times. V usage is TRBV7-9 and J usage is TRBJ2-2; either TRBD1 or TRBD2 may supply D (5 bases each). CDR1 is SEHNR and CDR2 is FQNEAQ in the germline V gene (reference sequence). The CDR3 covers 14 residues. Between the trimmed V and J ends, which lost 5 bases and 1 base, there was a span of 8 bases. The CDR3 DNA is TGTGCCAGCAGCCGAGGGGAGAACACCGGGGAGCTGTTTTTT. This encodes CASSRGENTGELFF. Full variable domain (rest looked up from reference TRBV7-9 and TRBJ2-2): DTGVSQNPRHKITKRGQNVTFRCDPISEHNRLYWYRQTLGQGPEFLTYFQNEAQLEKSRLLSDRFSAERPKGSFSTLEIQRTEQGDSAMYLCASSRGENTGELFFGEGSRLTVL.

This clonotype was seen ten or more times. The rearrangement links TRBV7-6 to TRBJ2-5; D is undetermined. Germline V gene sequence: CDR1 SGHVS, CDR2 FNYEAQ. Trimming cost V 5 bases and J 5 bases, with 9 bases left between them. The CDR3 is 12 residues long. The CDR3 DNA reads TGTGCCAGCAGCCCAACATTCGAGACCCAGTACTTC. It specifies CASSPTFETQYF.

This clonotype appeared many times. The V gene is TRBV7-3, the J gene TRBJ2-1, with a possible D match to TRBD2 (5 bases). There are 12 residues in the CDR3. In germline, CDR1 is SGHTA, CDR2 FQGTGA. V was pared by 1 base and J by 9 bases, with 7 bases between. The CDR3 DNA reads TGTGCCAGCAGCTTAAATCGGGGTGAGCAGTTCTTC. This encodes CASSLNRGEQFF. Full variable domain (missing parts from reference TRBV7-3 and TRBJ2-1): GAGVSQTPSNKVTEKGKYVELRCDPISGHTALYWYRQSLGQGPEFLIYFQGTGAADDSGLPNDRFFAVRPEGSVSTLKIQRTERGDSAVYLCASSLNRGEQFFGPGTRLTVL.

This clonotype was seen repeatedly, ten times or more. V and J are TRBV28 and TRBJ2-3, with 12 positions matching TRBD1. The V gene's germline CDR1 is MDHEN and CDR2 SYDVKM. V trimming: 3 bases; J trimming: 4 bases; junction bases outside the gene matches: 2. The CDR3 consists of 15 residues. The CDR3 DNA sequence: TGTGCCAGCAGTTTGGGGACAGGGGGCGCAGATACGCAGTATTTT. Encoded protein: CASSLGTGGADTQYF.

This clonotype was counted ten times or more. The J gene is TRBJ2-7, the V gene TRBV7-9; 7 positions agree with TRBD2. CDR3 size: 12 residues. Germline assignment: CDR1 SEHNR and CDR2 FQNEAQ (reference sequence). The V and J ends lost 3 bases and 6 bases, in that order; junction bases with no gene match: 2. CDR3 loop: CASSFGEGEQYF. In DNA, the CDR3 is TGTGCCAGCAGCTTTGGGGAGGGCGAGCAGTACTTC.

This clonotype was recorded many times. The J gene is TRBJ2-6, the V gene TRBV24-1; unclear D gene. The CDR3 has 15 residues. Germline V gene lookup returns CDR1 KGHDR and CDR2 SFDVKD. The V and J ends lost 4 bases and 3 bases respectively, with 9 bases between them. CDR3 in amino acids: CATSDPSVGANVLTF. The CDR3 nucleotides are TGTGCCACCAGTGACCCGTCCGTTGGGGCCAACGTCCTGACTTTC.

This clonotype has a count of ten or more. The chain links TRBV24-1 to TRBJ1-1; D perhaps matches TRBD1 (6 bases). V was trimmed by 10 bases and J by 3 bases, leaving 11 bases between them. The CDR3 contains 12 residues. Germline loops: CDR1 KGHDR, CDR2 SFDVKD. This CDR3 is CATQGGDTEAFF. CDR3 nucleotide sequence: TGTGCCACTCAAGGGGGGGACACTGAAGCTTTCTTT.

This clonotype was counted ten times or more. Written as DNA, the CDR3 is TGTGCCAGCAGTGGGACAGTTCAAGAGACCCAGTACTTC. Residues: CASSGTVQETQYF. This chain connects TRBV2 to TRBJ2-5; D possibly corresponds to TRBD1 (6 bases). This CDR3 contains 13 residues. V was clipped by 4 bases and J by 2 bases, with 8 bases between them. CDR1 SNHLY and CDR2 FYNNEI come from the germline V gene.

With respect to this clonotype: This may arise from a read error, as a much more abundant clone is one base away. The missing conserved phenylalanine or tryptophan at the end of this CDR3 makes a read error likely. V usage is TRBV20-1 and J usage is TRBJ1-1; TRBD1 matches at 9 bases. Trimming at V came to 0 bases and at J to 7 bases, leaving 9 bases not matched to a gene. Germline V lookup: CDR1 DFQATT, CDR2 SNEGSKA (reference sequence). This CDR3 has 15 amino acids. CDR3 sequence reads: CSARDIGTGYLEAFL. The DNA for the CDR3 is TGCAGTGCTAGAGATATTGGGACAGGGTACCTTGAAGCTTTCCTT.

This clonotype appeared many times. The rearrangement uses TRBV7-3 and TRBJ2-2; D ambiguous. The germline V gene encodes CDR1 SGHTA and CDR2 FQGTGA. This CDR3 contains 13 residues. Deletions cut 1 base from V and 5 bases from J, with 5 bases between. The CDR3 loop reads CASSLSSTGELFF. CDR3 bases: TGTGCCAGCAGCTTAAGTAGTACCGGGGAGCTGTTTTTT.

This clonotype was detected many times. This rearrangement joins TRBV2 to TRBJ1-1; D gene unclear. CDR3 length: 13 amino acids. The germline V gene has CDR1 SNHLY and CDR2 FYNNEI. V lost 4 bases and J lost 1, with 7 bases in between. For the CDR3, the DNA is TGTGCCAGCAGTGGGCAGGCGAACACTGAAGCTTTCTTT. Encoded protein: CASSGQANTEAFF.

V usage is TRBV25-1 and J usage is TRBJ1-4; 9 bases are a match to TRBD1. CDR3 length: 17 amino acids. Germline values: CDR1 MGHDK, CDR2 SYGVNS. Trimming took 5 bases from V and 0 from J; bases not matched to a gene: 7. DNA of the CDR3: TGTGCCAGCAGTCTCCGACAGGGGGAAGCAACTAATGAAAAACTGTTTTTT. It yields the protein CASSLRQGEATNEKLFF.

This clonotype was counted ten times or more. Here the CDR3 reads CASRGGQTNTEAFF. CDR3 bases: TGTGCCAGCAGGGGAGGACAGACAAACACTGAAGCTTTCTTT. The chain recombines TRBV2 with TRBJ1-1, with D possibly being TRBD1 (6 bases). Trimming left V 6 bases short and J 2 bases short, with 13 bases between. Germline V gene sequence: CDR1 SNHLY, CDR2 FYNNEI. The CDR3 sequence is 14 residues long.

The chain is built from TRBV11-2 and TRBJ1-6; no definite D call. Germline assignment: CDR1 SGHAT and CDR2 FQNNGV. V dropped 0 bases and J dropped 10 bases, with 10 bases sitting between them. The CDR3 sequence is 14 residues long. This CDR3 reads CASSLEWSNSPLHF. CDR3 DNA: TGTGCCAGCAGCTTAGAGTGGAGTAACTCACCCCTCCACTTT.

In this sample, this clonotype turned up many times. This CDR3 is CASSLGTGLFF. CDR3 bases: TGTGCCAGCAGCTTAGGGACAGGGCTGTTCTTC. V and J are TRBV7-6 and TRBJ2-1, with 8 bases aligning to TRBD1. Trimming cost V 1 base and J 15 bases; bases outside gene matches: 2. Germline V lookup: CDR1 SGHVS, CDR2 FNYEAQ. The CDR3 has 11 residues.

This clonotype was detected ten times or more. The V and J genes are TRBV12-3 or TRBV12-4 and TRBJ2-1; 9 bases line up with TRBD2. The CDR3 extends over 17 amino acids. V lost 6 bases, J lost 7 bases, and 16 bases stayed unmatched. CDR3 sequence reads: CASSPLRAGGPYNEQFF. The CDR3 coding sequence is TGTGCCAGCAGCCCCCTCCGTGCGGGAGGGCCGTATAATGAGCAGTTCTTC.

This clonotype has a count of ten or more. CDR3 in amino acids: CASSQVVGYEQYF. CDR3 coding DNA: TGTGCCAGCAGCCAGGTAGTCGGCTACGAGCAGTACTTC. The V and J genes are TRBV14 and TRBJ2-7; no clear D. The CDR3 extends over 13 amino acids. V shed 3 bases and J shed 3 bases, with 9 bases lying between them. Germline CDR1 SGHDN, CDR2 FVKESK.

This clonotype came up many times. CDR3 protein: CASSSDTPETQYF. CDR3 coding DNA: TGTGCCAGCAGCTCCGATACTCCGGAGACCCAGTACTTC. The chain combines TRBV7-8 with TRBJ2-5; D is unresolved. Looked up from germline, CDR1 is SGHVS and CDR2 is FQNEAQ. The CDR3 extends over 13 amino acids. Trimming cost V 4 bases and J 5 bases, with 11 bases left between them.

A few counts support this clonotype. The chain is built from TRBV19 and TRBJ2-5, with 7 bases matching TRBD1. There are 15 residues in the CDR3. CDR1 and CDR2 (germline): LNHDA, SQIVND (reference sequence). Trimming cost V 5 bases and J 0 bases; bases outside gene matches: 6. The CDR3 spells CASSPGTAYQETQYF. The DNA of the CDR3 is TGTGCCAGTAGTCCCGGGACAGCCTACCAAGAGACCCAGTACTTC.

The J gene is TRBJ1-2, the V gene TRBV11-2; weak D call: TRBD1 (5 bases). V was shortened by 2 bases and J by 8 bases, with 12 bases between the two germline ends. The CDR3 runs 13 residues. Germline V CDR1 and CDR2: SGHAT, FQNNGV. In DNA, the CDR3 is TGTGCCAGCAGCTTATCGGGTCAGGGCGGCTACACCTTC. Its translation: CASSLSGQGGYTF.

This clonotype was found many times. This chain links TRBV3-1 with TRBJ2-3; no clear D. V was shortened by 5 bases and J by 2 bases, with 14 bases between the two germline ends. The CDR3 is 15 amino acids. The germline CDR1 and CDR2 sequences are LGHDT and YNNKEL (reference sequence). The CDR3: CASSSPGSYTDTQYF. The CDR3 DNA is TGTGCCAGCAGCAGCCCGGGCAGCTACACAGATACGCAGTATTTT.

There are a few counts of this clonotype. Mismatch with germline at one junction end may stem from a read error. The genes are TRBV7-8 and TRBJ2-3; possibly TRBD2 for D (6 bases). Germline V gene sequence: CDR1 SGHVS, CDR2 FQNEAQ. The CDR3 is made up of 15 amino acids. The CDR3 protein is CASNHRRASTDTQYF. Here the CDR3 DNA reads TGTGCCAGCAACCACCGGAGGGCTAGCACAGACACGCAGTATTTT.

This clonotype was detected many times. The chain carries TRBV7-9 and TRBJ1-2; D ambiguous. From germline, CDR1 is SEHNR and CDR2 FQNEAQ (reference sequence). The CDR3 sequence is 13 residues long. Trimming pared 6 bases from V and 0 bases from J, leaving 8 bases between. CDR3 region: CASSSRANYGYTF. The CDR3 coding sequence is TGTGCCAGCAGTTCGAGAGCTAACTATGGCTACACCTTC.

This clonotype was seen at least ten times. The rearrangement links TRBV20-1 to TRBJ1-3; possible D gene TRBD1, 6 bases. The CDR3 runs to 13 residues. CDR1 is DFQATT, CDR2 SNEGSKA, per germline (reference sequence). Trimming left V 6 bases short and J 4 bases short, with 13 bases between. The chain's CDR3 is CSAAMDRGNTIYF. In DNA form, the CDR3 reads TGCAGTGCGGCCATGGACAGAGGAAACACCATATATTTT.

There are a few counts of this clonotype. The V gene is TRBV19, the J gene TRBJ2-2, with D uncertain. The germline V and J ends were trimmed by 6 bases and 7 bases, with 15 bases remaining between them. The CDR3 contains 14 residues. Germline assignment: CDR1 LNHDA and CDR2 SQIVND (reference sequence). The CDR3 is CASSRSNAVGELFF. Here the CDR3 DNA reads TGTGCCAGTAGCCGTTCAAACGCAGTCGGGGAGCTGTTTTTT.